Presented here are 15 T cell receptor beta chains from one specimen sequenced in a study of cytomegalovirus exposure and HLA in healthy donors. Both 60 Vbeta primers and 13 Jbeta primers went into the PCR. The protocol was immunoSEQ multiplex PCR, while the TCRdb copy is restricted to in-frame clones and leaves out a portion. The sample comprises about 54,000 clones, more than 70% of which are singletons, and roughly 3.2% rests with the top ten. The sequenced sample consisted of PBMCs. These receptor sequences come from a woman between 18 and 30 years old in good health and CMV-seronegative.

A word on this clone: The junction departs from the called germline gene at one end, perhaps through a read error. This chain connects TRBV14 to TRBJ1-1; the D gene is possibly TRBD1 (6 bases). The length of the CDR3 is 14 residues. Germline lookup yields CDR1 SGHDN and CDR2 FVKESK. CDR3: CASSQRGRQAEAFF. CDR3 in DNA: TGTGCCAGCAGCCAGAGGGGTCGACAGGCTGAGGCTTTCTTT.

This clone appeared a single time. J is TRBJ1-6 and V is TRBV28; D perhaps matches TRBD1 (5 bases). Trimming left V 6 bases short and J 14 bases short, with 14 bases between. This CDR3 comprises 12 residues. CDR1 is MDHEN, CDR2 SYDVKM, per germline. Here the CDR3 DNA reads TGTGCCAGCAGCCTGGTGGGGGGTGCCCTCCACTTT. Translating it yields CASSLVGGALHF. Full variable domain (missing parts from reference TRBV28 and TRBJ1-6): DVKVTQSSRYLVKRTGEKVFLECVQDMDHENMFWYRQDPGLGLRLIYFSYDVKMKEKGDIPEGYSVSREKKERFSLILESASTNQTSMYLCASSLVGGALHFGNGTRLTVT.

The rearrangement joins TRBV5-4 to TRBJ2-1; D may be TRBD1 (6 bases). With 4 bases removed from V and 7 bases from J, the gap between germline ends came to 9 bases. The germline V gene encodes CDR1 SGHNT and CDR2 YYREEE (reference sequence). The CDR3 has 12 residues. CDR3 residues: CASSMDSNEQFF. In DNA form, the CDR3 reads TGTGCCAGCAGCATGGACAGTAATGAGCAGTTCTTC. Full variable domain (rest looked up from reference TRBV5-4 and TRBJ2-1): ETGVTQSPTHLIKTRGQQVTLRCSSQSGHNTVSWYQQALGQGPQFIFQYYREEENGRGNFPPRFSGLQFPNYSSELNVNALELDDSALYLCASSMDSNEQFFGPGTRLTVL.

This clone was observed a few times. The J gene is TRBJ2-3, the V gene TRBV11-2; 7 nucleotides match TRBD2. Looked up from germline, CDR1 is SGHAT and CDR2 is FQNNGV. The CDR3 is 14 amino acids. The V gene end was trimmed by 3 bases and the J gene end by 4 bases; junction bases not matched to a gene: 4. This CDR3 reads CASSLGGSADTQYF. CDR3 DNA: TGTGCCAGCAGCTTGGGCGGGAGTGCAGATACGCAGTATTTT.

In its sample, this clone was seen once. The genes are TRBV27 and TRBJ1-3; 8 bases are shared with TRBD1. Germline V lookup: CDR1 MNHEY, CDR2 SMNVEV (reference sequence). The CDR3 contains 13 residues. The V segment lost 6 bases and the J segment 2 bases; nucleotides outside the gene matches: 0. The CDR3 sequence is CASRTGAGNTIYF. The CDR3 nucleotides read TGTGCCAGCAGGACAGGGGCTGGAAACACCATATATTTT.

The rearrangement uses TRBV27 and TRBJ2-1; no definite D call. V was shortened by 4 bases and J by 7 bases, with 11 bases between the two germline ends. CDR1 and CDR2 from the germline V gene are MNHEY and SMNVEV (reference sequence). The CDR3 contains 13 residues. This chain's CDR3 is CASSSVRWNEQFF. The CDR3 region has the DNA TGTGCCAGCAGTTCGGTACGGTGGAATGAGCAGTTCTTC.

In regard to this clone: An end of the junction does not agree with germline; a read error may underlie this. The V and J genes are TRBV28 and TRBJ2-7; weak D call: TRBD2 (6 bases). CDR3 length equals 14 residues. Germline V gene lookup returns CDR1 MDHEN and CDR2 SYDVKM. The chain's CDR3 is CANSFPTRESEQYF. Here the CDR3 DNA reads TGTGCCAACAGTTTTCCCACCCGGGAGAGCGAGCAGTACTTC.

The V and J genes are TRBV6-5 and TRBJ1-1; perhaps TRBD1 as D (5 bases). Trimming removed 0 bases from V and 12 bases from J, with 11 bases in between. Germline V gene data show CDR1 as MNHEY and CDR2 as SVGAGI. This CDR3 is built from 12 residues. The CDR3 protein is CASSYSWGRTFF. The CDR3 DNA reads TGTGCCAGCAGTTACTCTTGGGGCCGGACTTTCTTT.

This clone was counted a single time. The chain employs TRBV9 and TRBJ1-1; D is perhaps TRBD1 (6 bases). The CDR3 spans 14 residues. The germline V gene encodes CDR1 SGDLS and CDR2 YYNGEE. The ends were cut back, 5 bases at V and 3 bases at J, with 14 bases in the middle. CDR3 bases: TGTGCCAGCAGTCCAGGGGCCGCGGACACTGAAGCTTTCTTT. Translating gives CASSPGAADTEAFF. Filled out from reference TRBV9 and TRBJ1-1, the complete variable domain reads DSGVTQTPKHLITATGQRVTLRCSPRSGDLSVYWYQQSLDQGLQFLIQYYNGEERAKGNILERFSAQQFPDLHSELNLSSLELGDSALYFCASSPGAADTEAFFGQGTRLTVV.

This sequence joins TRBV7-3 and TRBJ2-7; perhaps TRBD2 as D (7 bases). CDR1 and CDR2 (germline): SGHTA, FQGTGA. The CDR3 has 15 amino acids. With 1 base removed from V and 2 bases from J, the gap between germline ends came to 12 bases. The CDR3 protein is CASSLSGGGPYEQYF. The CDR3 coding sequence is TGTGCCAGCAGCTTAAGTGGCGGGGGCCCCTACGAGCAGTACTTC.

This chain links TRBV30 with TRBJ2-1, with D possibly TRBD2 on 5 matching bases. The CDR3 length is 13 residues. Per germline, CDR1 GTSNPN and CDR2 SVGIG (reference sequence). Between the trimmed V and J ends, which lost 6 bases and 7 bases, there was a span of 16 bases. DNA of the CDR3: TGTGCCTGCCAGCGGAAGATTCAAAATGAGCAGTTCTTC. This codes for CACQRKIQNEQFF.

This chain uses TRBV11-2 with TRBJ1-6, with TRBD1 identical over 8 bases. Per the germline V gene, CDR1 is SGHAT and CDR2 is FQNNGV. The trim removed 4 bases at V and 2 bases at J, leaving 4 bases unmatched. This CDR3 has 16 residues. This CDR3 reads CASSWQGAAYNSPLHF. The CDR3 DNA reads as TGTGCCAGCAGCTGGCAGGGGGCGGCCTATAATTCACCCCTCCACTTT.

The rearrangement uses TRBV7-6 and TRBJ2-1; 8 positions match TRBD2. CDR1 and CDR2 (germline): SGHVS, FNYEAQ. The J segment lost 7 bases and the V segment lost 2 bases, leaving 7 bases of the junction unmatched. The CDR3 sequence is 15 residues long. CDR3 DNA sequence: TGTGCCAGCAGCTTATACCGGGAGGGCCTAAATGAGCAGTTCTTC. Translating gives CASSLYREGLNEQFF.

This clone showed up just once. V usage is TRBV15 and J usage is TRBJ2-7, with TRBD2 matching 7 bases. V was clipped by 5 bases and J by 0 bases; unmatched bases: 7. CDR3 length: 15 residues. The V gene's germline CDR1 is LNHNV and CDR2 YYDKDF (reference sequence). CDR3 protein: CATSVERGSSYEQYF. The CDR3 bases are TGTGCCACCAGCGTGGAGCGGGGCAGCTCCTACGAGCAGTACTTC.

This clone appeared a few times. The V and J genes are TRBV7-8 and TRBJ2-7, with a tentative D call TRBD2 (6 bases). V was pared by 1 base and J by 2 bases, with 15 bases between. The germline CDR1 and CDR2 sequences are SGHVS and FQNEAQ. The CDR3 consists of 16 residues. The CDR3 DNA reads TGTGCCAGCAGCTTAGTTTGGAGCGGGCTCCCCTACGAGCAGTACTTC. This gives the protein CASSLVWSGLPYEQYF.